This TCR beta chain was profiled in a study of Ad26.COV2.S vaccination and SARS-CoV-2 variants. The CDR3 extends over 13 amino acids. CDR1 and CDR2 from the germline V gene are ENHRY and SYGVKD. The ends lost 8 bases at V and 4 bases at J; junction bases unmatched: 7. Here immunoSEQ multiplex PCR was the method, and the copy in TCRdb shows in-frame clones only, minus some. Of around 400,000 clones listed, under 90% were seen once; the top ten hold approximately 7%. This clone was seen a single time. Treatment defined: 15 to 20 received Ad26.COV2.S at low or high dose, single or two shots; 5 received placebo; per-sample allocation not given. After the first vaccine or placebo injection, samples were drawn on day 63.

This chain uses TRBV10-3 with TRBJ2-5; 7 bases align to TRBD2. The sequence was collected from a person between 18 and 65 years old who received the Ad26.COV2.S COVID-19 vaccine or a placebo. The starting material was peripheral blood, obtained in a trial of Ad26.COV2.S vaccine versus placebo. The CDR3 sequence: CAIARGSGETQYF. In nucleotides, the CDR3 is TGTGCCATCGCGCGGGGGAGCGGAGAGACCCAGTACTTC.